One T cell receptor beta chain is described in this entry. The antigen remains unidentified. The sample is drawn from a study of post-analysis software for immune sequencing data. On the study more broadly: As for disease course, relapsing-remitting, secondary progressive and progressive-relapsing multiple sclerosis were all included.

Prepared libraries of TCR beta cDNA carried unique molecular identifiers. It was from roughly 1 to 10 million T cells that some 460,000 cDNA molecules came. TCRdb independently ran MiXCR on the PCR reads; one entry per CDR3 protein. Counted here are 450,000 to 700,000 distinct CDR3 sequences, around 44% occurring once; the ten biggest clones make up 1.5% to 2%. The CDR3 sequence is 13 residues long. V lost 5 bases, J lost 2 bases, and 8 bases lay in between. Study-wide results and limits: Comparison of patients with controls showed four or five TRBV segments more frequent in patients, TRBV5-6, TRBV5-1 and TRBV20-1 among them. Controls had significantly higher normalized Chao1 diversity than multiple sclerosis patients. Under F measure analysis, samples from one preparation batch co-clustered strongly.

This TCR came from a girl aged 5-17 years with multiple sclerosis. The genes are TRBV12-3 or TRBV12-4 and TRBJ2-3, with D unresolved. Sequences were obtained from blood. CDR3: CASSAQNTDTQYF. For the CDR3, the DNA is TGTGCCAGCAGTGCACAGAACACAGATACGCAGTATTTT.